The present TCR beta chain was sequenced within a study of blood T cell repertoires in COVID-19. V lost 0 bases, J lost 3 bases, and 14 bases lay in between. This CDR3 spans 15 amino acids. Germline V CDR1 and CDR2: GTSNPN, SVGIG (reference sequence). Clones were read by immunoSEQ multiplex PCR, and TCRdb kept only the in-frame ones, dropping some. Altogether 110,000 to 150,000 clones are present, 70% to 85% being singletons, with the ten largest covering 8.8%. Sequenced: peripheral blood. The genes are TRBV30 and TRBJ1-2, with a tentative D call TRBD1 (5 bases). The receptor comes from a woman of 80 years or more in a cohort sampled during active or convalescent COVID-19. The CDR3 DNA sequence: TGTGCCTGGAGTGTAACGCCAGGGATGGACTATGGCTACACCTTC. It codes for CAWSVTPGMDYGYTF.